Sequencing of this T cell receptor beta chain was carried out in a study of blood T cells in healthy people across ages. Looking at the study overall: Template switching retrieved approximately one barcoded beta molecule for each two T cells.

Then a second PCR, running about 6 to 12 cycles, was carried out with a sample-barcoded 5' primer and a J-beta primer mix. TCRdb reprocessed the 5' RACE reads with MiXCR, giving one entry per CDR3 protein. The sample contains more than 1,400,000 distinct CDR3 sequences, around 39% of which appear only once. CDR3 size: 15 residues. V was cut by 2 bases and J by 4 bases, with 14 bases left in between. The germline CDR1 and CDR2 sequences are SGHRS and YFSETQ. Specimen: blood. The chain uses TRBV5-1 and TRBJ2-3; D is unclear. This TCR was recovered from a woman aged 18 to 35 in good health. The CDR3 DNA reads TGCGCCAGCAGCTTCGACGCCGAGGTGGCAGATACGCAGTATTTT. It is translated as CASSFDAEVADTQYF. The full variable domain, with the rest looked up from reference TRBV5-1 and TRBJ2-3, is KAGVTQTPRYLIKTRGQQVTLSCSPISGHRSVSWYQQTPGQGLQFLFEYFSETQRNKGNFPGRFSGRQFSNSRSEMNVSTLELGDSALYLCASSFDAEVADTQYFGPGTRLTVL.